Below, 32 T cell receptor beta chains from the same sample are listed, as sequenced in a study of Graves' ophthalmopathy and Graves' hyperthyroidism listed by TCRdb under 2018. Reads for this sample came from an Illumina HiSeq 2000. For repertoire sequencing, TCR beta CDR3 regions were amplified from RNA transcripts. HTBI primers and the Qiagen OneStep RT-PCR kit were used in a first-round RT-PCR, which was followed by a second-round multiplex PCR, size selection and purification. TCRdb redid the processing of the public reads, applying fastp at Q25 and MiXCR, and retained in-frame beta chains. Here each entry gathers all rows of one CDR3 protein and keeps the most common genes and DNA. The sample contains a few hundred thousand distinct CDR3 sequences, about 40% of them found a single time. 4% to 5% of the sample is held by the ten biggest clonotypes. What was sequenced was peripheral blood or thyroid tissue (not recorded which). Receptors originate from an adult man with Graves' hyperthyroidism.

The rearrangement joins TRBV19 to TRBJ1-5; tentative D call: TRBD1 (5 bases). The CDR3 length is 13 residues. The germline CDR1 and CDR2 sequences are LNHDA and SQIVND (reference sequence). The CDR3 loop reads CASQGGENQPQHF. For the CDR3, the DNA is TGTGCTAGTCAGGGCGGGGAGAATCAGCCCCAGCATTTT.

This clonotype has a count of ten or more. The chain recombines TRBV2 with TRBJ1-1, with TRBD1 as a possible D gene (5 bases). Germline CDR1 and CDR2: SNHLY and FYNNEI. Between the trimmed V and J ends, which lost 3 bases and 6 bases, there was a span of 17 bases. The CDR3 covers 15 residues. The DNA for the CDR3 is TGTGCCAGCAGTGAGGGGCCCGCTTCTGTTGCTGAAGCTTTCTTT. As protein: CASSEGPASVAEAFF.

Regarding this clonotype: Being one base from a much bigger clone, this may be a read error. The chain uses TRBV4-2 and TRBJ2-5; D is unclear. Germline CDR1 is LGHNA and CDR2 is YNFKEQ. The CDR3 runs 15 residues. As DNA, the CDR3 is TGTGCCAGCAGCCAAGAAGCAGGTCCACAAGAGACCCAGCACTTC. Its protein product is CASSQEAGPQETQHF.

This clonotype was seen ten or more times. The chain employs TRBV4-1 and TRBJ2-7; TRBD2 aligns across 10 bases. V trimming: 4 bases; J trimming: 0 bases; junction bases outside the gene matches: 3. Germline lookup yields CDR1 MGHRA and CDR2 YSYEKL. This CDR3 comprises 15 residues. The CDR3 nucleotides are TGCGCCAGCAGCCGTCAGCGGGGGGGCTCCTACGAGCAGTACTTC. Its protein is CASSRQRGGSYEQYF.

J is TRBJ2-7 and V is TRBV7-2; TRBD1 matches at 10 bases. CDR1 is SGHTA and CDR2 is FQGNSA in the germline V gene. The CDR3 extends over 15 amino acids. The trim removed 5 bases at V and 4 bases at J, leaving 8 bases unmatched. The DNA for the CDR3 is TGTGCCAGCAGCCAAGATTGGGACAGGGGTTACGAGCAGTACTTC. Amino acids: CASSQDWDRGYEQYF.

The table lists this clonotype with many counts. The chain links TRBV10-2 to TRBJ2-5; TRBD2 might be the D (5 bases). CDR1 is WSHSY, CDR2 SAAADI, per germline. The length of the CDR3 is 13 residues. The V and J ends lost 10 bases and 3 bases respectively, with 15 bases between them. The CDR3 coding sequence is TGCGCCACCCGGGGTTTCCAGGAAGAGACCCAGTACTTC. Translating gives CATRGFQEETQYF.

This clonotype was seen a few times. The gene calls are TRBV29-1 and TRBJ2-3; 16 nucleotides agree with TRBD2. CDR1 and CDR2 (germline): SQVTM, ANQGSEA. V was clipped by 7 bases and J by 9 bases; unmatched bases: 7. The CDR3 extends over 14 amino acids. In DNA form, the CDR3 reads TGCAGCGGTACCGGGACTAGCGGGAGGGCGACGCAGTATTTT. Amino acid sequence: CSGTGTSGRATQYF.

There are many counts of this clonotype. The chain couples TRBV12-3 or TRBV12-4 to TRBJ1-3, with 7 bases identical to TRBD1. V was clipped by 2 bases and J by 2 bases; unmatched bases: 0. The CDR3 has 14 residues. The CDR3 protein is CASSLQGAGNTIYF. The CDR3 nucleotides read TGTGCCAGCAGTTTACAGGGGGCTGGAAACACCATATATTTT.

In the case of this clonotype: A read error may produce the germline difference seen at one junction end. The genes are TRBV29-1 and TRBJ2-5; D may be TRBD1 or TRBD2 (6 bases each). Germline V gene sequence: CDR1 SQVTM, CDR2 ANQGSEA. The CDR3 has 12 amino acids. The CDR3 protein is CSLEGGQETQYF. CDR3 nucleotide sequence: TGCAGCCTTGAGGGGGGCCAAGAGACCCAGTACTTC. The full variable domain, in which reference TRBV29-1 and TRBJ2-5 provide the parts outside the CDR3, is SAVISQKPSRDICQRGTSLTIQCQVDSQVTMMFWYRQQPGQSLTLIATANQGSEATYESGFVIDKFPISRPNLTFSTLTVSNMSPEDSSIYLCSLEGGQETQYFGPGTRLLVL.

This clonotype was counted ten times or more. This chain uses TRBV11-2 with TRBJ1-3, with D uncertain. The germline V gene encodes CDR1 SGHAT and CDR2 FQNNGV. The V end lost 5 bases, the J end lost 2 bases, and 10 bases lay between the germline ends. The CDR3 consists of 14 residues. The CDR3 reads CASSTRTTGNTIYF. As DNA, the CDR3 is TGTGCCAGCAGCACAAGGACGACTGGAAACACCATATATTTT.

This clonotype was recorded many times. The V gene is TRBV2, the J gene TRBJ1-5; the match to TRBD1 covers 7 bases. J was trimmed by 5 bases and V by 5 bases; bases with no gene match: 6. Germline loops: CDR1 SNHLY, CDR2 FYNNEI. The CDR3 spans 14 residues. CDR3 sequence: CASSTGTVYQPQHF. In nucleotides, the CDR3 is TGTGCCAGCAGTACGGGGACAGTCTATCAGCCCCAGCATTTT.

Ten or more counts support this clonotype. The CDR3 DNA is TGTGCCAGCAGCTTAGGTGCTCTTAACTCCTACGAGCAGTACTTC. Translated, it gives CASSLGALNSYEQYF. The chain employs TRBV7-2 and TRBJ2-7; D is uncertain. This CDR3 spans 15 amino acids. The V gene's germline CDR1 is SGHTA and CDR2 FQGNSA. Trimming cost V 1 base and J 0 bases, with 10 bases left between them.

This clonotype appeared many times. The chain recombines TRBV7-9 with TRBJ2-7; 9 bases fit TRBD1. V gave up 5 bases and J gave up 3 bases; unmatched junction bases: 8. The CDR3 covers 15 residues. CDR1 and CDR2 (germline): SEHNR, FQNEAQ (reference sequence). In nucleotides, the CDR3 is TGTGCCAGCAGCCCGCAGGGGACAGGGATCTACGAGCAGTACTTC. This gives the protein CASSPQGTGIYEQYF.

The chain links TRBV12-3 or TRBV12-4 to TRBJ1-6, with D possibly TRBD1 on 6 matching bases. The CDR3 has 17 residues. Trimming removed 5 bases at V and 7 bases at J, with 21 bases between. CDR3 DNA sequence: TGTGCCAGCAGTCGAATTACAGGGTCGGGCAACAATTCACCCCTCCACTTT. Translation gives CASSRITGSGNNSPLHF.

Points on this clonotype: It may be a read error: a sequence one base away is much more abundant. The chain links TRBV10-3 to TRBJ1-1, with D uncertain. The V end lost 1 base, the J end lost 7 bases, and 16 bases lay between the germline ends. CDR3 length: 15 amino acids. From germline, CDR1 is ENHRY and CDR2 SYGVKD. CDR3 residues: CAISELGRPSIEAFF. Written as DNA, the CDR3 is TGTGCCATCAGTGAGTTGGGCCGCCCATCAATTGAAGCTTTCTTT.

This clonotype was detected a few times. J is TRBJ1-1 and V is TRBV12-3 or TRBV12-4; D perhaps matches TRBD1 (6 bases). V lost 5 bases and J 4 bases, leaving 23 bases between the germline ends. CDR3 length equals 17 residues. The CDR3, as DNA: TGTGCCAGCAGTAAAGACGGGAAGGGGGGGGGCTTCACTGAAGCTTTCTTT. Protein: CASSKDGKGGGFTEAFF.

Details on this clonotype: At one end the junction does not follow the germline gene, possibly because of a read error. The chain uses TRBV20-1 and TRBJ1-6; TRBD1 is a possible D gene (5 bases). Germline CDR1 DFQATT, CDR2 SNEGSKA (reference sequence). This CDR3 is built from 14 residues. The CDR3 DNA reads as TGCAGTGCCAGAGAGGCAGGGATCAATTCACCCCTCCACTTT. Translation gives CSAREAGINSPLHF.

V gene TRBV10-3 combines with J gene TRBJ1-1; unclear D gene. The length of the CDR3 is 11 residues. Germline lookup yields CDR1 ENHRY and CDR2 SYGVKD. The V end lost 11 bases, the J end lost 1 base, and 8 bases lay between the germline ends. CDR3 DNA sequence: TGTGCCGTGGGGAGGAACACTGAAGCTTTCTTT. Its translation: CAVGRNTEAFF.

This clonotype was recorded at least ten times. The chain links TRBV5-4 to TRBJ1-2; D remains ambiguous. The germline gives CDR1 SGHNT, CDR2 YYREEE (reference sequence). Trimming pared 3 bases from V and 4 bases from J, leaving 22 bases between. The CDR3 runs to 17 residues. The CDR3 DNA sequence: TGTGCCAGCAGCTCCAGAGGACGGATCCCGGCAGCCTATGGCTACACCTTC. Residues: CASSSRGRIPAAYGYTF.

J is TRBJ2-5 and V is TRBV28; D is perhaps TRBD1 (6 bases). Trimming shortened V by 3 bases and J by 3 bases, and 11 bases separated the two germline ends. Germline V lookup: CDR1 MDHEN, CDR2 SYDVKM. The CDR3 loop spans 14 amino acids. CDR3 coding DNA: TGTGCCAGCAGTTTGTCCGGGACAAAAGAGACCCAGTACTTC. Residues: CASSLSGTKETQYF.

Ten or more counts support this clonotype. The V and J genes are TRBV19 and TRBJ1-2, with 9 bases that match TRBD1. Trimming took 3 bases from V and 8 from J; bases not matched to a gene: 10. The CDR3 length is 15 residues. The germline V gene has CDR1 LNHDA and CDR2 SQIVND (reference sequence). DNA for the CDR3: TGTGCCAGTAGTATTACATGGGACAGGGATCGAGGCTACACCTTC. Its translation: CASSITWDRDRGYTF.

The V and J genes are TRBV5-1 and TRBJ1-4, with a possible D match to TRBD1 (5 bases). Germline assignment: CDR1 SGHRS and CDR2 YFSETQ. This CDR3 spans 14 amino acids. The V and J ends lost 3 bases and 2 bases respectively, with 8 bases between them. CDR3 sequence (DNA): TGCGCCAGCAGCTCAGGGTCTACTAATGAAAAACTGTTTTTT. It encodes CASSSGSTNEKLFF.

V and J are TRBV10-3 and TRBJ1-5, with 7 bases lining up with TRBD1. Germline lookup yields CDR1 ENHRY and CDR2 SYGVKD. The CDR3 runs 20 residues. V lost 3 bases and J lost 4; bases outside the gene matches: 21. CDR3 nucleotides: TGTGCCATCAGTGACCCAGTGACAGGGAACCGTGGGGGGCCAAATCAGCCCCAGCATTTT. This encodes CAISDPVTGNRGGPNQPQHF.

To note about this clonotype: This may come from a read error, since a much larger clone is one base off. V and J are TRBV9 and TRBJ2-6; a possible D gene is TRBD1 (5 bases). Germline values: CDR1 SGDLS, CDR2 YYNGEE. The V end was cut by 6 bases, the J end by 1 base, with 23 bases between. This CDR3 contains 19 residues. The CDR3 coding sequence is TGTGCCAGCATTGCCCCGTGGGCAGGGATGGGATCTGGGGCCAACGTCCTGACTTTC. It codes for CASIAPWAGMGSGANVLTF.

This clonotype has ten or more counts. The chain has TRBV10-3 and TRBJ1-2, with TRBD1 matching over 8 bases. Germline trimming cut 10 bases from V and 5 bases from J; bases unmatched to any gene: 12. Per germline, CDR1 ENHRY and CDR2 SYGVKD. The CDR3 runs to 14 residues. Here the CDR3 reads CASRKQGQDYGYTF. DNA for the CDR3: TGTGCCAGCAGAAAGCAGGGACAGGATTATGGCTACACCTTC.

This clonotype occurred many times. This chain joins TRBV25-1 and TRBJ2-3, with TRBD1 matching over 8 bases. Trimming took 6 bases from V and 8 from J; bases not matched to a gene: 7. Looked up from germline, CDR1 is MGHDK and CDR2 is SYGVNS. This CDR3 is 13 amino acids long. The CDR3 loop reads CASSETGVLTQYF. The CDR3 DNA sequence: TGTGCCAGCAGCGAGACAGGGGTACTTACGCAGTATTTT.

The table lists this clonotype with a few counts. The chain links TRBV7-6 to TRBJ2-7; 9 nucleotides match TRBD1. The CDR3 extends over 15 amino acids. Germline V CDR1 and CDR2: SGHVS, FNYEAQ. J gave up 5 bases and V 8 bases, and 13 bases lay outside the gene matches. The CDR3 loop reads CASSPSGGTGNEQYF. CDR3 sequence (DNA): TGTGCCAGCTCACCATCGGGTGGGACAGGGAACGAGCAGTACTTC.

The chain employs TRBV20-1 and TRBJ2-7; possible D gene TRBD2, 7 bases. Trimming shortened V by 0 bases and J by 2 bases, and 14 bases separated the two germline ends. Germline V lookup: CDR1 DFQATT, CDR2 SNEGSKA (reference sequence). The CDR3 totals 15 residues. The CDR3: CSAREGGGTTYEQYF. The CDR3 DNA is TGCAGTGCTAGAGAAGGGGGAGGGACTACCTACGAGCAGTACTTC.

This clonotype was detected ten times or more. The genes are TRBV4-2 and TRBJ1-2; TRBD1 might be the D (5 bases). The CDR3 is made up of 16 amino acids. The germline CDR1 and CDR2 sequences are LGHNA and YNFKEQ. V was clipped by 0 bases and J by 0 bases, with 11 bases between them. In DNA form, the CDR3 reads TGTGCCAGCAGCCAAGAATCAGGGACGCCTAACTATGGCTACACCTTC. As protein: CASSQESGTPNYGYTF.

The CDR3 loop is CASSRQGGDGYTF. The CDR3 nucleotides read TGTGCCAGCAGTCGACAGGGAGGAGATGGCTACACCTTC. The rearrangement links TRBV6-6 to TRBJ1-2; 7 nucleotides match TRBD1. Per the germline V gene, CDR1 is MNHNY and CDR2 is SVGAGI (reference sequence). The CDR3 totals 13 residues. The trim removed 5 bases at V and 6 bases at J, leaving 6 bases unmatched.

On this clonotype itself: Germline and junction disagree at one end, which may indicate a read error. This chain uses TRBV19 with TRBJ2-7, with 8 positions matching TRBD1. The CDR3 spans 14 residues. Germline assignment: CDR1 LNHDA and CDR2 SQIVND (reference sequence). The chain's CDR3 is CASSETQGDVEQCF. CDR3 DNA: TGTGCCAGTAGCGAGACACAGGGGGATGTCGAGCAGTGCTTC. Variable domain in full (rest from reference TRBV19 and TRBJ2-7): DGGITQSPKYLFRKEGQNVTLSCEQNLNHDAMYWYRQDPGQGLRLIYYSQIVNDFQKGDIAEGYSVSREKKESFPLTVTSAQKNPTAFYLCASSETQGDVEQCFGPGTRLTVT.

Remarks on this clonotype: Being one base from a much bigger clone, this may be a read error. The rearrangement joins TRBV5-1 to TRBJ1-3, with a tentative D call TRBD1 (5 bases). This CDR3 region has 16 residues. Trimming removed 7 bases from V and 4 bases from J, with 21 bases in between. CDR1 SGHRS and CDR2 YFSETQ come from the germline V gene. The CDR3 sequence is CASGVTGTHSGNTIYF. CDR3 in DNA: TGCGCCAGCGGCGTAACCGGGACGCATTCGGGAAACACCATATATTTT.